A selection of T cell receptor beta chains follows, all from one sample in a study of identifying expanded T cells in peripheral blood. Profiling relied on immunoSEQ multiplex PCR, and the TCRdb table lists in-frame clones only, not all of them. This repertoire shows some 54,000 clones, approximately 80% found once; its top ten account for around 13%. Sequencing was carried out using blood. Receptor source: a person aged 18 to 70 in good health. Both conserved end residues are part of each CDR3. D genes are given only for firm matches. Expanded clones are given a class, and other clones once, few, many or no size at all.

abundance,d_gene,j_gene,v_gene,CDR3aa,CDR3nt
-,-,TRBJ2-5,TRBV2,CASRPDPEPRETQYF,TGTGCCAGCAGACCGGACCCTGAACCGAGGGAGACCCAGTACTTC
-,-,TRBJ2-1,TRBV6-5,CASSPQMRNNEQFF,TGTGCCAGCAGTCCACAGATGAGAAACAATGAGCAGTTCTTC
few,-,TRBJ1-2,TRBV29-1,CSVEVGGGYTF,TGCAGCGTTGAAGTGGGAGGGGGCTACACCTTC
medium-sized,-,TRBJ2-7,TRBV5-1,CASSLAGSVYEQYF,TGCGCCAGCAGCTTGGCCGGGAGTGTCTACGAGCAGTACTTC
-,-,TRBJ2-3,TRBV7-2,CASSLAGRHTDTQYF,TGTGCCAGCAGCTTAGCGGGGAGGCACACAGATACGCAGTATTTT
few,-,TRBJ2-1,TRBV5-1,CASSLNREQFF,TGCGCCAGCAGCTTGAATCGGGAGCAGTTCTTC
few,-,TRBJ2-7,TRBV10-2,CASRRRGYEQYF,TGCGCCAGCAGGAGACGCGGGTACGAGCAGTACTTC
few,-,TRBJ2-4,TRBV18,CASSEPGLQNIQYF,TGTGCCAGCTCTGAACCCGGGCTCCAGAACATTCAGTACTTC
-,TRBD1,TRBJ1-2,TRBV19,CASSMGTGLGTF,TGTGCCAGTAGTATGGGGACAGGGTTGGGCACCTTC
-,TRBD1,TRBJ2-3,TRBV19,CASSWDRLTDTQYF,TGTGCCAGTAGTTGGGACAGGCTCACAGATACGCAGTATTTT
-,-,TRBJ1-1,TRBV5-5,CASSYVTGNTEAFF,TGTGCCAGCAGTTACGTCACAGGGAACACTGAAGCTTTCTTT
once,-,TRBJ1-2,TRBV19,CASYTGINYGYTF,TGTGCCAGTTACACCGGGATCAACTATGGCTACACCTTC
once,-,TRBJ1-1,TRBV6-4,CASRLWAQGNTEAFF,TGTGCCAGCCGACTCTGGGCGCAGGGGAACACTGAAGCTTTCTTT
-,-,TRBJ2-1,TRBV30,CAWSPQGDEQFF,TGTGCCTGGAGTCCACAGGGAGATGAGCAGTTCTTC
-,TRBD1,TRBJ1-2,TRBV30,CAWSNQGGGYTF,TGTGCCTGGAGCAACCAGGGGGGAGGCTACACCTTC
-,-,TRBJ2-3,TRBV23-1,CASSRRWGAVTDTQYF,TGCGCCAGCAGTAGACGTTGGGGGGCAGTCACAGATACGCAGTATTTT
-,-,TRBJ1-6,TRBV5-1,CASSLDGDNSPLHF,TGCGCCAGCAGCTTGGACGGGGACAATTCACCCCTCCACTTT
-,-,TRBJ1-2,TRBV2,CASRPPGGDVGYTF,TGTGCCAGCAGGCCCCCCGGGGGCGACGTTGGCTACACCTTC
-,TRBD2,TRBJ2-3,TRBV9,CASSVGPGGPTDTQYF,TGTGCCAGCAGCGTAGGTCCGGGGGGGCCGACAGATACGCAGTATTTT
-,-,TRBJ2-1,TRBV18,CASSPPGYGDSYNEQFF,TGTGCCAGCTCACCACCGGGGTACGGAGACTCCTACAATGAGCAGTTCTTC
-,TRBD1,TRBJ1-2,TRBV6-1,CASTERGLYGYTF,TGTGCCAGCACTGAAAGGGGGCTGTATGGCTACACCTTC
few,-,TRBJ1-5,TRBV19,CASQGVGQPQHF,TGTGCCAGCCAAGGGGTAGGTCAGCCCCAGCATTTT
-,-,TRBJ1-4,TRBV6-6,CASSDRVSNEKLFF,TGTGCCAGCAGTGACCGGGTCTCTAATGAAAAACTGTTTTTT
-,TRBD1,TRBJ1-6,TRBV11-2,CASSFRGQGYSPLHF,TGTGCCAGCAGCTTTCGAGGACAGGGCTATTCACCCCTCCACTTT
-,-,TRBJ2-2,TRBV30,CAWGTSARELFF,TGTGCCTGGGGAACTAGTGCCCGGGAGCTGTTTTTT
-,TRBD2,TRBJ2-5,TRBV11-2,CASSHSGLAGVQETQYF,TGTGCCAGCAGCCACTCGGGACTAGCGGGGGTTCAAGAGACCCAGTACTTC
-,TRBD2,TRBJ2-3,TRBV7-6,CASSLERTSGEITDTQYF,TGTGCCAGCAGCTTAGAGAGGACTAGCGGGGAAATCACAGATACGCAGTATTTT
-,-,TRBJ1-3,TRBV29-1,CSVVTNGRSSF,TGCAGCGTTGTTACTAATGGGAGGTCTTCATTT
-,-,TRBJ1-2,TRBV19,CASSLSSGFTSYGYTF,TGTGCCAGTAGTCTATCTTCAGGGTTTACATCCTATGGCTACACCTTC
-,TRBD2,TRBJ2-3,TRBV4-3,CASSQEGLAGEYSTDTQYF,TGCGCCAGCAGCCAAGAAGGGCTAGCGGGAGAATACTCCACAGATACGCAGTATTTT
-,-,TRBJ1-3,TRBV6-5,CASTPGPRMENTIYF,TGTGCCAGCACACCGGGGCCCAGGATGGAAAACACCATATATTTT
-,TRBD2,TRBJ2-2,TRBV6-5,CASSYRSGGPTGELFF,TGTGCCAGCAGTTACAGGAGCGGGGGGCCGACCGGGGAGCTGTTTTTT
-,-,TRBJ2-2,TRBV27,CASSLRGIGTGELFF,TGTGCCAGCAGTTTACGGGGGATCGGCACCGGGGAGCTGTTTTTT
-,-,TRBJ2-1,TRBV9,CASSVDSGEQFF,TGTGCCAGCAGCGTAGATAGTGGTGAGCAGTTCTTC
-,-,TRBJ1-4,TRBV6-5,CASMSGNEKLFF,TGTGCCAGCATGTCGGGTAATGAAAAACTGTTTTTT
-,-,TRBJ2-6,TRBV11-2,CASSLARAGANVLTF,TGTGCCAGCAGCTTAGCCCGGGCTGGGGCCAACGTCCTGACTTTC
-,-,TRBJ2-1,TRBV7-2,CASSRGSYNEQFF,TGTGCCAGCAGCCGCGGATCCTACAATGAGCAGTTCTTC
-,TRBD1,TRBJ1-2,TRBV6-5,CASSRDRVDGYTF,TGTGCCAGCAGCCGGGACAGGGTTGATGGCTACACCTTC
-,-,TRBJ1-1,TRBV4-1,CASSQDVQGIPLPLLTF,TGCGCCAGCAGCCAAGATGTGCAGGGCATCCCGCTTCCTCTACTTACCTTT
-,TRBD2,TRBJ2-1,TRBV30,CAWSPLAGSGQFF,TGTGCCTGGAGTCCGCTAGCGGGGTCCGGGCAGTTCTTC
once,-,TRBJ1-4,TRBV7-9,CASSSQGTTPNEKLFF,TGTGCCAGCAGCTCCCAAGGGACTACTCCTAATGAAAAACTGTTTTTT
-,TRBD1,TRBJ1-2,TRBV28,CASRPSGGGYTF,TGTGCCAGCAGACCCTCAGGGGGGGGCTACACCTTC
-,-,TRBJ2-1,TRBV19,CASSGGRGTYNEQFF,TGTGCCAGTAGTGGTGGGCGGGGCACCTACAATGAGCAGTTCTTC
-,-,TRBJ1-3,TRBV7-6,CASSLATARSGNTIYF,TGTGCCAGCAGCTTAGCGACGGCACGATCTGGAAACACCATATATTTT
once,-,TRBJ2-7,TRBV5-1,CASSSRQDSYEQYF,TGCGCCAGCAGCTCTCGACAGGACTCCTACGAGCAGTACTTC
-,TRBD1,TRBJ2-4,TRBV6-1,CASSETGGAPKNIQYF,TGTGCCAGCAGTGAAACAGGGGGCGCCCCCAAAAACATTCAGTACTTC
-,-,TRBJ1-2,TRBV29-1,CSVLINDSGYTF,TGCAGCGTCCTGATAAACGATTCTGGCTACACCTTC
-,-,TRBJ2-7,TRBV11-2,CASSPSGKYEQYF,TGTGCCAGCAGCCCTTCGGGGAAATACGAGCAGTACTTC
once,TRBD1,TRBJ2-5,TRBV5-4,CASSPWDRVKETQYF,TGTGCCAGCAGCCCCTGGGACAGGGTAAAAGAGACCCAGTACTTC
-,-,TRBJ2-1,TRBV5-5,CASSLFDSNNEQFF,TGTGCCAGCAGCTTGTTCGACAGCAACAATGAGCAGTTCTTC
-,-,TRBJ1-2,TRBV9,CASSVGSGGANYGYTF,TGTGCCAGCAGCGTAGGGTCTGGGGGCGCGAACTATGGCTACACCTTC
-,TRBD1,TRBJ2-3,TRBV10-1,CASSMSGGQDTQYF,TGCGCCAGCAGTATGTCAGGGGGACAGGATACGCAGTATTTT
-,TRBD2,TRBJ2-5,TRBV27,CASRTLAGAGETQYF,TGTGCCAGCAGAACTCTAGCGGGGGCGGGGGAGACCCAGTACTTC
-,-,TRBJ2-3,TRBV7-2,CASSQGSTDTQYF,TGTGCCAGCAGCCAGGGGAGCACAGATACGCAGTATTTT
-,-,TRBJ2-1,TRBV7-6,CASSLRRGSSYNEQFF,TGTGCCAGCAGCCTCAGAAGGGGGAGCTCCTACAATGAGCAGTTCTTC
-,TRBD1,TRBJ1-2,TRBV5-8,CASSYGQGGGYTF,TGTGCCAGCAGCTATGGACAGGGTGGAGGGTACACCTTC
-,-,TRBJ2-5,TRBV28,CASGGAASNQETQYF,TGTGCCAGTGGCGGCGCAGCGTCGAACCAAGAGACCCAGTACTTC